The 26 T cell receptor beta chains listed next were all sequenced from one sample in a study of CD8 T cells in ankylosing spondylitis. TCRdb independently ran MiXCR on the 5' RACE reads; one entry per CDR3 protein. The data show 250,000 to 350,000 distinct CDR3 sequences, with approximately 20% seen just once and about 8% held by the top ten. Sequenced material: blood, either unsorted or a sorted T cell fraction (not recorded which). Source of these receptors: a male donor with ankylosing spondylitis or in good health (not recorded which).

This clonotype was seen many times. V usage is TRBV12-3 or TRBV12-4 and J usage is TRBJ2-5; D may correspond to TRBD1 or TRBD2 (5 bases each). Trimming took off 5 bases at V and 4 bases at J, with 17 bases between the two ends. The CDR3 totals 15 residues. CDR3 in DNA: TGTGCCAGCAGTCCCCCCGGGACGGCACTAGAGACCCAGTACTTC. As protein: CASSPPGTALETQYF.

A few counts support this clonotype. J is TRBJ1-4 and V is TRBV4-1, with D hard to call. V was trimmed by 3 bases and J by 7 bases, leaving 15 bases between them. CDR1 and CDR2 from the germline V gene are MGHRA and YSYEKL. The CDR3 totals 15 residues. CDR3 loop: CASSHSPGTGEKLFF. CDR3 in DNA: TGCGCCAGCAGCCATTCCCCGGGTACGGGTGAAAAACTGTTTTTT.

This clonotype appeared a few times. The rearrangement joins TRBV29-1 to TRBJ2-2; a weak D match, TRBD1 (6 bases). The V end lost 0 bases, the J end lost 7 bases, and 12 bases lay between the germline ends. The CDR3 is 14 residues long. Germline V CDR1 and CDR2: SQVTM, ANQGSEA. The CDR3 DNA is TGCAGCGTTGAAGAAGGGGGAGTGGGCGGGGAGCTGTTTTTT. As protein: CSVEEGGVGGELFF.

This clonotype appeared many times. CDR3 in amino acids: CASSSAGFNTGELFF. The DNA for the CDR3 is TGCGCCAGCAGCTCGGCGGGCTTCAACACCGGGGAGCTGTTTTTT. The chain joins TRBV5-1 to TRBJ2-2; TRBD2 is a possible D gene (5 bases). The CDR3 is 15 residues long. The germline gives CDR1 SGHRS, CDR2 YFSETQ. V was trimmed by 3 bases and J by 2 bases, leaving 11 bases between them.

The chain has TRBV20-1 and TRBJ2-7; D remains unclear. There are 12 residues in the CDR3. The V end lost 6 bases, the J end lost 7 bases, and 16 bases lay between the germline ends. CDR1 is DFQATT, CDR2 SNEGSKA, per germline (reference sequence). CDR3 amino acids: CSAAPTVREQYV. The DNA for the CDR3 is TGCAGTGCCGCACCTACGGTGAGGGAGCAGTACGTC.

This clonotype was found a few times. The J gene is TRBJ2-3, the V gene TRBV3-1; 10 bases line up with TRBD1. The CDR3 spans 15 residues. V shed 4 bases and J 2 bases; nucleotides not matched to a gene: 3. The germline gives CDR1 LGHDT, CDR2 YNNKEL (reference sequence). CDR3 coding DNA: TGTGCCAGCAGCCGACAGGGGGCGAACACAGATACGCAGTATTTT. Residues: CASSRQGANTDTQYF.

The chain joins TRBV7-6 to TRBJ1-2; D ambiguous. The V gene lost 5 bases and the J gene lost 4 bases, with 11 bases spanning the gap. Germline-derived CDR1 and CDR2 are SGHVS and FNYEAQ. The CDR3 length is 13 residues. The CDR3 sequence: CASSQGPAYGYTF. The CDR3 DNA reads as TGTGCCAGCAGCCAAGGACCTGCCTATGGCTACACCTTC.

This clonotype occurred a few times. V is TRBV9 and J is TRBJ2-3; maybe TRBD2 (5 bases). V was pared by 0 bases and J by 3 bases, with 11 bases between. The germline gives CDR1 SGDLS, CDR2 YYNGEE. The CDR3 is 15 amino acids. For the CDR3, the DNA is TGTGCCAGCAGCGTAGTTCCTACGGGGACAGATACGCAGTATTTT. Protein sequence: CASSVVPTGTDTQYF.

CDR3 in DNA: TGTGCCACCAGCAGAGTTGGGGGGTCAGTGGAGACCCAGTACTTC. Amino acids: CATSRVGGSVETQYF. The V call is TRBV15, the J call TRBJ2-5; D is perhaps TRBD2 (6 bases). The CDR3 consists of 15 residues. The ends were cut back, 1 base at V and 5 bases at J, with 14 bases in the middle. The germline V gene has CDR1 LNHNV and CDR2 YYDKDF (reference sequence).

There are many counts of this clonotype. The CDR3 is CSVNGGLNTGELFF. CDR3 nucleotides: TGCAGCGTTAACGGGGGGCTGAACACCGGGGAGCTGTTTTTT. This rearrangement joins TRBV29-1 to TRBJ2-2; possibly TRBD2 for D (7 bases). Germline loops: CDR1 SQVTM, CDR2 ANQGSEA. This CDR3 is 14 amino acids long. V lost 5 bases and J lost 1, with 11 bases in between.

This clonotype showed up just a few times. The chain recombines TRBV7-8 with TRBJ1-1, with D maybe TRBD1 (5 bases). The CDR3 sequence is 14 residues long. The germline gives CDR1 SGHVS, CDR2 FQNEAQ. V was cut by 6 bases and J by 1 base, with 12 bases left in between. The CDR3 loop is CASRIGGGNTEAFF. Here the CDR3 DNA reads TGTGCCAGCAGGATTGGTGGGGGGAACACTGAAGCTTTCTTT.

The chain recombines TRBV7-2 with TRBJ2-2; D unclear. Trimming shortened V by 2 bases and J by 6 bases, and 16 bases separated the two germline ends. The CDR3 is made up of 16 amino acids. CDR1 and CDR2 from the germline V gene are SGHTA and FQGNSA. The CDR3 bases are TGTGCCAGCAGCTTAAACTCCCCCTGGGGTCCCGGGGAGCTGTTTTTT. It translates to CASSLNSPWGPGELFF. Filled out from reference TRBV7-2 and TRBJ2-2, the complete variable domain reads GAGVSQSPSNKVTEKGKDVELRCDPISGHTALYWYRQSLGQGLEFLIYFQGNSAPDKSGLPSDRFSAERTGGSVSTLTIQRTQQEDSAVYLCASSLNSPWGPGELFFGEGSRLTVL.

The chain carries TRBV9 and TRBJ2-2; 7 nucleotides align to TRBD1. The V and J ends lost 4 bases and 2 bases, in that order; junction bases with no gene match: 11. The CDR3 has 17 residues. The germline gives CDR1 SGDLS, CDR2 YYNGEE. The CDR3 region is CASSIRDREANTGELFF. In DNA form, the CDR3 reads TGTGCCAGCAGCATCCGGGACAGAGAGGCCAACACCGGGGAGCTGTTTTTT.

The chain is built from TRBV5-1 and TRBJ2-2, with D uncertain. V was clipped by 1 base and J by 0 bases, with 7 bases between them. This CDR3 has 15 amino acids. CDR1 SGHRS and CDR2 YFSETQ come from the germline V gene. The CDR3 DNA reads as TGCGCCAGCAGCTTGTCCCTCACGAACACCGGGGAGCTGTTTTTT. Its translation: CASSLSLTNTGELFF.

This clonotype was counted a few times. The chain recombines TRBV7-2 with TRBJ1-2, with TRBD1 identical over 7 bases. The CDR3 has 13 amino acids. The germline CDR1 and CDR2 sequences are SGHTA and FQGNSA. The J segment lost 3 bases and the V segment lost 4 bases, leaving 2 bases of the junction unmatched. CDR3 loop: CASSSQGDYGYTF. DNA for the CDR3: TGTGCCAGCAGCTCCCAGGGGGACTATGGCTACACCTTC.

CDR3 coding DNA: TGTGCCAGTAGTATGCGGACCGGGGAGCTGTTTTTT. Encoded protein: CASSMRTGELFF. This chain links TRBV19 with TRBJ2-2; unclear D gene. V was pared by 3 bases and J by 5 bases, with 4 bases between. Germline V lookup: CDR1 LNHDA, CDR2 SQIVND (reference sequence). The CDR3 length is 12 residues.

This clonotype was found a few times. The chain carries TRBV11-2 and TRBJ1-2; D remains ambiguous. Trimming pared 4 bases from V and 4 bases from J, leaving 7 bases between. CDR1 SGHAT and CDR2 FQNNGV come from the germline V gene. The CDR3 covers 12 residues. The CDR3 DNA reads TGTGCCAGCAGCTCAGAGACCTATGGCTACACCTTC. The encoded protein is CASSSETYGYTF.

Comments on this clonotype: The junction and the germline gene differ at one end; a read error may be behind it. V usage is TRBV7-6 and J usage is TRBJ2-3; D gene ambiguous. This CDR3 is 14 amino acids long. Germline V gene sequence: CDR1 SGHVS, CDR2 FNYEAQ. The CDR3 DNA sequence: TGTGTCAGCAGCTTCATCCGGGGCACAGATACGCAGTATTTT. Residues: CVSSFIRGTDTQYF.

The J gene is TRBJ2-2, the V gene TRBV12-3 or TRBV12-4; D is ambiguous. The V gene lost 3 bases and the J gene lost 4 bases, with 15 bases spanning the gap. There are 16 residues in the CDR3. Here the CDR3 reads CASSFTGSPSTGELFF. The CDR3 DNA sequence: TGTGCCAGCAGTTTCACTGGAAGCCCCAGCACCGGGGAGCTGTTTTTT.

The J gene is TRBJ2-3, the V gene TRBV20-1, with TRBD1 identical over 7 bases. This CDR3 region has 13 residues. Germline loops: CDR1 DFQATT, CDR2 SNEGSKA (reference sequence). The V gene end was trimmed by 6 bases and the J gene end by 5 bases; junction bases not matched to a gene: 8. The CDR3 nucleotides read TGCAGTGCAAAGCGACAGGGACAAGATACGCAGTATTTT. The encoded protein is CSAKRQGQDTQYF.

This clonotype was detected ten times or more. The rearrangement links TRBV6-1 to TRBJ1-5, with 7 bases lining up with TRBD1. Trimming took 5 bases from V and 4 from J; bases not matched to a gene: 2. CDR3 length: 13 residues. Germline CDR1 is MNHNS and CDR2 is SASEGT. In nucleotides, the CDR3 is TGTGCCAGCAGTAAGACAGGGAATCAGCCCCAGCATTTT. Translating it yields CASSKTGNQPQHF.

The J gene is TRBJ2-4, the V gene TRBV20-1; 8 bases match TRBD2. The V and J ends lost 3 bases and 9 bases, in that order; junction bases with no gene match: 4. CDR1 DFQATT and CDR2 SNEGSKA come from the germline V gene (reference sequence). The CDR3 is 12 residues long. CDR3 DNA sequence: TGCAGTGCTAGCGGGGGGGAAAGCATTCAGTACTTC. Its protein is CSASGGESIQYF.

In its sample, this clonotype was seen a few times. J is TRBJ1-1 and V is TRBV19, with unresolved D. V was pared by 5 bases and J by 3 bases, with 10 bases between. The CDR3 contains 13 residues. Germline values: CDR1 LNHDA, CDR2 SQIVND (reference sequence). CDR3 coding DNA: TGTGCCAGTAGTCCCTTCGGGTACACTGAAGCTTTCTTT. Translating it yields CASSPFGYTEAFF.

J is TRBJ2-1 and V is TRBV10-3; D ambiguous. The CDR3 totals 14 residues. CDR1 and CDR2 (germline): ENHRY, SYGVKD. V was cut by 7 bases and J by 3 bases, with 13 bases left in between. CDR3 nucleotides: TGTGCCATCACGGAGAGTGTAGGCTACAATGAGCAGTTCTTC. Amino acid sequence: CAITESVGYNEQFF.

This clonotype appeared a few times. The CDR3 nucleotides are TGTGCCAGCAGCCGAGCGCGGGCGGGGCTAGCGGGAGGAGGGTACTACAATGAGCAGTTCTTC. This sequence encodes CASSRARAGLAGGGYYNEQFF. The V call is TRBV6-2 or TRBV6-3, the J call TRBJ2-1, with TRBD2 identical over 11 bases. With 6 bases clipped from V and 3 bases from J, the junction kept 22 bases outside the gene matches. The CDR3 is 21 residues long. Germline V lookup: CDR1 MNHEY, CDR2 SVGEGT.

On this clonotype: The conserved phenylalanine or tryptophan is not found at the CDR3 terminus, so this likely reflects a read error. The chain carries TRBV12-3 or TRBV12-4 and TRBJ2-5; perhaps TRBD1 as D (5 bases). The CDR3 is made up of 13 amino acids. Trimming shortened V by 6 bases and J by 5 bases, and 13 bases separated the two germline ends. Written as DNA, the CDR3 is TGTGCCAGCAGCCGCAGGGTGGTGGAGACCCAGTACCTC. Protein: CASSRRVVETQYL.